The 4 T cell receptor beta chains in this list originate from one sample, sequenced in a study of graft-versus-host responses after intestinal transplantation. Assay used: immunoSEQ multiplex PCR; TCRdb lists only in-frame clones, some missing. The table includes under 100,000 clones, around 93% detected once. For these TCRs, the target antigens are not known. This specimen was unstimulated CD4+ T cells sorted from spleen or lymph node cells, taken before transplant. These receptors were collected from a human donor who was the organ donor for an intestinal transplant.

J is TRBJ1-5 and V is TRBV28; no clear D. The CDR3 runs to 12 residues. Germline CDR1 MDHEN, CDR2 SYDVKM. Trimming pared 10 bases from V and 3 bases from J, leaving 10 bases between. This CDR3 reads CAIGWINQPQHF. The DNA for the CDR3 is TGTGCCATAGGGTGGATCAATCAGCCCCAGCATTTT.

This sequence joins TRBV12-5 and TRBJ2-1, with TRBD2 identical over 10 bases. Trimming removed 5 bases from V and 0 bases from J; junction bases left unmatched: 10. CDR1 is LGHNT and CDR2 is FRNRAP in the germline V gene. This CDR3 has 18 residues. The CDR3 bases are TGTGCTAGTGGTCCCCGTAGCGGGGGGTTAAGCTCCTACAATGAGCAGTTCTTC. Translating it yields CASGPRSGGLSSYNEQFF.

This clone was seen a single time. The V gene is TRBV5-4, the J gene TRBJ1-1; D possibly corresponds to TRBD1 (5 bases). The V gene's germline CDR1 is SGHNT and CDR2 YYREEE (reference sequence). V lost 3 bases to trimming and J lost 0 bases, with 12 bases between them. This CDR3 has 15 residues. The CDR3 sequence: CASSSTTEMNTEAFF. DNA of the CDR3: TGTGCCAGCAGCTCGACGACAGAAATGAACACTGAAGCTTTCTTT.

The DNA of the CDR3 is TGCAGCGTTGAAGATCAAGCCGTGGAACCGGGAGGACTTACTTTCTTT. It translates to CSVEDQAVEPGGLTFF. This chain uses TRBV29-1 with TRBJ1-1; D remains unclear. This CDR3 comprises 16 residues. Trimming cost V 0 bases and J 12 bases, with 26 bases left between them. Germline CDR1 and CDR2: SQVTM and ANQGSEA.